Listed below are T cell receptor beta chains from one sample, sequenced in a study of T cell responses to AZD1222 COVID-19 vaccine. The assay was immunoSEQ multiplex PCR, and TCRdb's table has in-frame clones only and misses some. The sample includes about 120,000 clones, approximately 86% seen only once; the top ten take approximately 9.6%. The sample consisted of peripheral blood, taken on day 0 of AZD1222 vaccination. Source of these receptors: an adult in good health. The CDR3 runs from the conserved cysteine through the conserved F or W.

J: TRBJ1-1; V: TRBV28; CDR3: CASRTPGQAINTEAFF
J: TRBJ1-1; V: TRBV7-9; CDR3: CASSLLRYVGNTEAFF
J: TRBJ2-7; V: TRBV10-3; CDR3: CAIGPPSNPYEQYF
J: TRBJ1-2; V: TRBV19; CDR3: CASSTTSGGGFYGYTF
J: TRBJ1-1; V: TRBV6-2/TRBV6-3; CDR3: CASSSGSLPNTEAFF
J: TRBJ2-1; V: TRBV6-2/TRBV6-3; CDR3: CASSSPGTGSYEQFF
J: TRBJ1-2; V: TRBV7-2; CDR3: CASSLGTVDANYGYTF
J: TRBJ2-7; V: TRBV7-9; CDR3: CASSSYQGAAHEQYF
J: TRBJ1-1; V: TRBV7-8; CDR3: CASSGRGGVSEAFF
J: TRBJ1-5; V: TRBV2; CDR3: CASSENQGSQPQHF
J: TRBJ1-1; V: TRBV6-5; CDR3: CASSYGKGSGNTEAFF
J: TRBJ1-5; V: TRBV18; CDR3: CASSPQVGNQPQHF
J: TRBJ2-1; V: TRBV7-2; CDR3: CASSLPTWSSYNEQFF
J: TRBJ2-2; V: TRBV7-3; CDR3: CASSLIPGELFF
J: TRBJ1-1; V: TRBV18; CDR3: CASSPLGGRQHEAFF
J: TRBJ2-1; V: TRBV5-6; CDR3: CASSFLGGEPYNEQFF
J: TRBJ2-7; V: TRBV2; CDR3: CASSERQGSYEQYF
J: TRBJ2-2; V: TRBV5-5; CDR3: CASSLGAQGSTGELFF
J: TRBJ1-3; V: TRBV7-2; CDR3: CASSLGRTNRNGNTIYF
J: TRBJ1-2; V: TRBV11-3; CDR3: CASSEIGGYGYTF
J: TRBJ1-1; V: TRBV5-1; CDR3: CASSLARGSVEAFF
J: TRBJ1-3; V: TRBV19; CDR3: CASGPNGNTIYF
J: TRBJ2-7; V: TRBV4-1; CDR3: CASSQEGMLGEQYF
J: TRBJ1-2; V: TRBV30; CDR3: CAWSVNTHYGYTF
J: TRBJ1-1; V: TRBV28; CDR3: CATNRGQNTEAFF
J: TRBJ1-1; V: TRBV6-6; CDR3: CASSYAPGRGGTEAFF
J: TRBJ2-1; V: TRBV23-1; CDR3: CASSHRGSYNEQFF
J: TRBJ1-1; V: TRBV12-3/TRBV12-4; CDR3: CASSRKGTEAFF
J: TRBJ1-2; V: TRBV4-3; CDR3: CASSPDRTGPYYGYTF
J: TRBJ1-5; V: TRBV7-2; CDR3: CASSQGRNNQPQHF
J: TRBJ2-3; V: TRBV5-4; CDR3: CASSIGGLASDTQYF
J: TRBJ2-3; V: TRBV6-5; CDR3: CASSYSGPGTDTQYF
J: TRBJ2-4; V: TRBV4-2; CDR3: CASSPAGTGYEIAKNIQYF
J: TRBJ1-5; V: TRBV10-3; CDR3: CAISGGVTQPQHF
J: TRBJ2-3; V: TRBV19; CDR3: CASRRPGQGTDTQYF
J: TRBJ2-3; V: TRBV6-5; CDR3: CASSPTVDRDTQYF
J: TRBJ1-2; V: TRBV10-2; CDR3: CASSGAGTSNYGYTF
J: TRBJ2-2; V: TRBV28; CDR3: CASSSIGTANTGELFF
J: TRBJ2-2; V: TRBV19; CDR3: CASSIDRGSGLNTGELFF
J: TRBJ1-1; V: TRBV6-2/TRBV6-3; CDR3: CASSYDQDVGLRNTEAFF
J: TRBJ1-1; V: TRBV5-1; CDR3: CASSLVARTTNTEAFF
J: TRBJ1-4; V: TRBV6-5; CDR3: CASSTGARDEKLFF
J: TRBJ2-2; V: TRBV3-1/TRBV3-2; CDR3: CASSQFLAGPTGELFF
J: TRBJ1-2; V: TRBV6-5; CDR3: CASSYDLGPVLDGYTF
J: TRBJ1-2; V: TRBV6-5; CDR3: CASRPGQGYGYTF
J: TRBJ2-7; V: TRBV19; CDR3: CASSLSGTGIYEQYF
J: TRBJ2-7; V: TRBV4-1; CDR3: CASGKTATTYEQYF
J: TRBJ2-7; V: TRBV6-5; CDR3: CASSRSGSRVGEQYF
J: TRBJ1-5; V: TRBV28; CDR3: CASMTGGTQPQHF
J: TRBJ1-2; V: TRBV29-1; CDR3: CSVEDGQTNRVYGYTF
J: TRBJ2-7; V: TRBV18; CDR3: CASSHQDGIYEQYF
J: TRBJ1-6; V: TRBV24-1; CDR3: CATSDSTRGNGSPLHF
J: TRBJ2-3; V: TRBV6-5; CDR3: CASSYRGGTDTQYF